This T cell receptor (beta chain) is drawn from a study of resident and recirculating memory T cells in vitiligo. The overall study: Each patient gave two lesional and two nonlesional epidermal shave biopsies, plus PBMCs. Study-wide findings and caveats: No unique dominant TCR clone was found in vitiligo lesions. Non-conserved TCRs across sites and patients suggested distinct clones per lesion.

J gave up 5 bases and V 2 bases, and 6 bases lay outside the gene matches. Germline CDR1 reads MNHEY; CDR2 reads SVGAGI. This CDR3 is built from 14 residues. This clone was observed a single time. What it binds is not known. Here immunoSEQ multiplex PCR was the method, and the copy in TCRdb shows in-frame clones only, minus some. The top ten clones hold over 4.5% of a sample with around 70,000 clones, roughly 90% of them seen once. No change in lesions over the prior 6 months defined stable disease. Specimen: blood. The sequence was obtained from a male donor with vitiligo. The genes are TRBV6-5 and TRBJ2-7, with 7 bases matching TRBD1. The CDR3 DNA sequence: TGTGCCAGCAGTTACGGACAGGTGGGCGACGAGCAGTACTTC. This codes for CASSYGQVGDEQYF.